This passage covers 27 T cell receptor beta chains from one sample sequenced in a study of chronic HIV infection and antiretroviral therapy. TCRdb itself ran the 5' RACE reads through MiXCR, one entry per CDR3 protein. The table has 40,000 to 50,000 distinct CDR3 sequences, about a fifth seen once. The sample taken for sequencing was peripheral blood. These receptors all stem from an adult who had HIV and had not received antiretroviral therapy, or was an uninfected healthy control (not recorded which).

CDR3 coding DNA: TGTGCCAGCAGACAACCGGGACAGGGGGCCGAGCAGCCCCAGCATTTT. Its protein product is CASRQPGQGAEQPQHF. The chain couples TRBV6-6 to TRBJ1-5; 12 positions match TRBD1. CDR1 MNHNY and CDR2 SVGAGI come from the germline V gene (reference sequence). The J segment lost 7 bases and the V segment lost 6 bases, leaving 10 bases of the junction unmatched. The CDR3 covers 16 residues.

In this sample, this clonotype turned up a few times. The V gene is TRBV20-1, the J gene TRBJ1-3, with unresolved D. CDR3 length: 12 amino acids. The germline V and J ends were trimmed by 6 bases and 4 bases, with 10 bases remaining between them. Germline V gene sequence: CDR1 DFQATT, CDR2 SNEGSKA (reference sequence). CDR3 protein: CSARPAGNTIYF. CDR3 nucleotides: TGCAGTGCACGGCCGGCGGGAAACACCATATATTTT.

The chain is built from TRBV29-1 and TRBJ2-7, with D maybe TRBD1 (6 bases). Germline CDR1 SQVTM, CDR2 ANQGSEA. This CDR3 is 11 amino acids long. V was clipped by 5 bases and J by 4 bases, with 9 bases between them. The CDR3 sequence: CSVFRGYEQYF. DNA for the CDR3: TGCAGCGTTTTCAGGGGATACGAGCAGTACTTC.

The V and J genes are TRBV7-9 and TRBJ1-2, with unresolved D. CDR1 SEHNR and CDR2 FQNEAQ come from the germline V gene (reference sequence). V shed 11 bases and J shed 6 bases, with 4 bases lying between them. This CDR3 region has 8 residues. The CDR3 sequence is CALNGYTF. The CDR3 nucleotides are TGTGCCCTAAATGGCTACACCTTC.

This clonotype was detected a few times. The chain uses TRBV28 and TRBJ2-6; D unclear. Trimming cost V 3 bases and J 0 bases, with 6 bases left between them. Per germline, CDR1 MDHEN and CDR2 SYDVKM. The CDR3 has 15 amino acids. The CDR3 loop reads CASSFFFSGANVLTF. As DNA, the CDR3 is TGTGCCAGCAGTTTTTTCTTCTCTGGGGCCAACGTCCTGACTTTC.

The chain combines TRBV6-5 with TRBJ1-2; TRBD1 matches 7 bases. CDR3 length: 13 amino acids. Germline assignment: CDR1 MNHEY and CDR2 SVGAGI. V lost 3 bases, J lost 5 bases, and 3 bases stayed unmatched. CDR3 coding DNA: TGTGCCAGCAGTTATACCAGGGGGTATGGCTACACCTTC. Translating it yields CASSYTRGYGYTF.

The chain is built from TRBV28 and TRBJ1-1; 11 bases line up with TRBD1. J was trimmed by 4 bases and V by 7 bases; bases with no gene match: 14. The CDR3 is 17 residues long. Germline V CDR1 and CDR2: MDHEN, SYDVKM. Written as DNA, the CDR3 is TGTGCCAGCACCGAATGGCTCTGGACAGGGGGCATCACTGAAGCTTTCTTT. It codes for CASTEWLWTGGITEAFF. Full variable domain (missing parts from reference TRBV28 and TRBJ1-1): DVKVTQSSRYLVKRTGEKVFLECVQDMDHENMFWYRQDPGLGLRLIYFSYDVKMKEKGDIPEGYSVSREKKERFSLILESASTNQTSMYLCASTEWLWTGGITEAFFGQGTRLTVV.

This clonotype was detected a few times. The genes are TRBV7-9 and TRBJ2-1, with unresolved D. Deletions cut 3 bases from V and 12 bases from J, with 15 bases between. The germline V gene has CDR1 SEHNR and CDR2 FQNEAQ (reference sequence). The CDR3 runs 13 residues. CDR3 protein: CASSFETYLGQFF. CDR3 sequence (DNA): TGTGCCAGCAGCTTCGAGACTTATCTTGGGCAGTTCTTC.

This chain connects TRBV20-1 to TRBJ1-1, with D perhaps matching TRBD1 (6 bases). There are 14 residues in the CDR3. V lost 2 bases, J lost 1 base, and 11 bases lay in between. Germline V gene lookup returns CDR1 DFQATT and CDR2 SNEGSKA (reference sequence). The DNA for the CDR3 is TGCAGTGCTAGACAAGGGGGAGGGAACACTGAAGCTTTCTTT. This codes for CSARQGGGNTEAFF.

The V gene is TRBV29-1, the J gene TRBJ1-1; D unclear. The CDR3 has 11 residues. Trimming took 7 bases from V and 4 from J, leaving 10 bases between them. Germline loops: CDR1 SQVTM, CDR2 ANQGSEA. CDR3 region: CSAPSLTEAFF. Written as DNA, the CDR3 is TGCAGCGCCCCCTCTCTCACTGAAGCTTTCTTT.

This clonotype turned up a few times. CDR3 region: CASSLDSVGGFEQYF. The CDR3 bases are TGTGCCAGCAGTTTAGACTCGGTTGGAGGCTTCGAGCAGTACTTC. V usage is TRBV12-3 or TRBV12-4 and J usage is TRBJ2-7; maybe TRBD2 (5 bases). V was cut by 1 base and J by 6 bases, with 16 bases left in between. The CDR3 loop spans 15 amino acids.

The chain carries TRBV5-1 and TRBJ2-2; possibly TRBD2 for D (6 bases). The ends were cut back, 4 bases at V and 6 bases at J, with 16 bases in the middle. The germline gives CDR1 SGHRS, CDR2 YFSETQ. The CDR3 is made up of 15 amino acids. The CDR3 DNA follows: TGCGCCAGCAGCGACTCGCAGGGAGGCGCCGGGGAGCTGTTTTTT. It translates to CASSDSQGGAGELFF. Full variable domain (rest looked up from reference TRBV5-1 and TRBJ2-2): KAGVTQTPRYLIKTRGQQVTLSCSPISGHRSVSWYQQTPGQGLQFLFEYFSETQRNKGNFPGRFSGRQFSNSRSEMNVSTLELGDSALYLCASSDSQGGAGELFFGEGSRLTVL.

V is TRBV27 and J is TRBJ2-7; tentatively, D is TRBD2 (6 bases). Trimming took 1 base from V and 3 from J, leaving 25 bases between them. From germline, CDR1 is MNHEY and CDR2 SMNVEV (reference sequence). CDR3 length: 19 amino acids. The CDR3 sequence is CASSLWAPPLGGARYEQYF. CDR3 bases: TGTGCCAGCAGTTTATGGGCCCCCCCCCTCGGGGGAGCCCGCTACGAGCAGTACTTC.

This rearrangement joins TRBV29-1 to TRBJ1-5; D perhaps matches TRBD1 (6 bases). This CDR3 is 13 amino acids long. Germline V gene lookup returns CDR1 SQVTM and CDR2 ANQGSEA. V dropped 4 bases and J dropped 0 bases, with 7 bases sitting between them. As DNA, the CDR3 is TGCAGCGTTGTGGACAGTAGCAATCAGCCCCAGCATTTT. Translated: CSVVDSSNQPQHF. Combining the CDR3 with reference TRBV29-1 and TRBJ1-5 gives the whole variable domain SAVISQKPSRDICQRGTSLTIQCQVDSQVTMMFWYRQQPGQSLTLIATANQGSEATYESGFVIDKFPISRPNLTFSTLTVSNMSPEDSSIYLCSVVDSSNQPQHFGDGTRLSIL.

This chain links TRBV5-1 with TRBJ2-3; 10 positions agree with TRBD1. The J segment lost 1 base and the V segment lost 0 bases, leaving 2 bases of the junction unmatched. The V gene's germline CDR1 is SGHRS and CDR2 YFSETQ. This CDR3 spans 16 amino acids. The CDR3 reads CASSLAGTGGTDTQYF. Here the CDR3 DNA reads TGCGCCAGCAGCTTGGCCGGGACAGGGGGCACAGATACGCAGTATTTT.

By frequency in the sample, this clonotype is medium-sized. The gene calls are TRBV28 and TRBJ2-3; either TRBD1 or TRBD2 may fit D (5 bases each). V was clipped by 1 base and J by 10 bases, with 15 bases between them. The CDR3 length is 14 residues. Germline assignment: CDR1 MDHEN and CDR2 SYDVKM. CDR3 coding DNA: TGTGCCAGCAGTTTATACTCGGGGCTAGTCGCGCAGTATTTT. This translates into CASSLYSGLVAQYF.

V is TRBV28 and J is TRBJ1-5; D might be TRBD1 (5 bases). V gave up 4 bases and J gave up 0 bases, with 13 bases separating them. In germline, CDR1 is MDHEN, CDR2 SYDVKM. The CDR3 extends over 16 amino acids. The DNA for the CDR3 is TGTGCCAGCAGTTGGTACCCAGGGAGTAGCAATCAGCCCCAGCATTTT. Its protein product is CASSWYPGSSNQPQHF. The variable domain in full, with the rest retrieved from reference TRBV28 and TRBJ1-5, is DVKVTQSSRYLVKRTGEKVFLECVQDMDHENMFWYRQDPGLGLRLIYFSYDVKMKEKGDIPEGYSVSREKKERFSLILESASTNQTSMYLCASSWYPGSSNQPQHFGDGTRLSIL.

This clonotype was detected only a few times. The chain couples TRBV7-6 to TRBJ2-5, with D maybe TRBD2 (7 bases). Germline V gives CDR1 SGHVS, CDR2 FNYEAQ. Trimming cost V 9 bases and J 9 bases, with 11 bases left between them. The CDR3 covers 10 residues. CDR3 region: CARLGGPQYF. The CDR3 bases are TGTGCCAGGTTGGGGGGGCCCCAGTACTTC. Based on the CDR3 plus reference TRBV7-6 and TRBJ2-5, the full variable domain is GAGVSQSPRYKVTKRGQDVALRCDPISGHVSLYWYRQALGQGPEFLTYFNYEAQQDKSGLPNDRFSAERPEGSISTLTIQRTEQRDSAMYRCARLGGPQYFGPGTRLLVL.

The V call is TRBV20-1, the J call TRBJ2-3, with 12 bases fitting TRBD2. The length of the CDR3 is 16 residues. Unmatched junction bases numbered 10, after V lost 3 bases and J lost 6 bases. CDR1 is DFQATT, CDR2 SNEGSKA, per germline (reference sequence). CDR3 amino acids: CSARSPSGRAVDTQYF. CDR3 DNA: TGCAGTGCTAGGTCCCCTAGCGGGAGGGCCGTCGATACGCAGTATTTT.

This clonotype was seen a handful of times. At one end, the junction sequence differs from germline, possibly due to a read error. The chain has TRBV10-3 and TRBJ2-7, with D possibly called TRBD1 or TRBD2 (5 bases each). From germline, CDR1 is ENHRY and CDR2 SYGVKD. The CDR3 runs to 13 residues. The CDR3, as DNA: TGTGCCATCAGCGAGTCGAAGGGACACGAGCAGTACTTC. It translates to CAISESKGHEQYF.

The gene calls are TRBV24-1 and TRBJ2-7; no clear D. Trimming shortened V by 4 bases and J by 5 bases, and 14 bases separated the two germline ends. CDR1 and CDR2 (germline): KGHDR, SFDVKD. CDR3 length: 14 residues. This chain's CDR3 is CATSDHGANDEQYF. In nucleotides, the CDR3 is TGTGCCACCAGTGACCACGGAGCCAATGACGAGCAGTACTTC.

This clonotype turned up a few times. The rearrangement uses TRBV20-1 and TRBJ2-1; 11 nucleotides align to TRBD2. V gave up 7 bases and J gave up 4 bases; unmatched junction bases: 9. The germline V gene encodes CDR1 DFQATT and CDR2 SNEGSKA (reference sequence). CDR3 length: 15 amino acids. CDR3 protein: CSVRLAGQLYNEQFF. The CDR3 DNA sequence: TGCAGTGTAAGACTAGCGGGACAACTTTACAATGAGCAGTTCTTC.

The chain carries TRBV5-6 and TRBJ2-1; no definite D call. Germline CDR1 and CDR2: SGHDT and YYEEEE. V lost 1 base and J lost 9, with 17 bases in between. This CDR3 spans 15 amino acids. This CDR3 reads CASSLKAPLVGEQFF. DNA of the CDR3: TGTGCCAGCAGCTTGAAGGCTCCCCTGGTCGGTGAGCAGTTCTTC. The full variable domain, with the rest looked up from reference TRBV5-6 and TRBJ2-1, is DAGVTQSPTHLIKTRGQQVTLRCSPKSGHDTVSWYQQALGQGPQFIFQYYEEEERQRGNFPDRFSGHQFPNYSSELNVNALLLGDSALYLCASSLKAPLVGEQFFGPGTRLTVL.

This clonotype was observed a handful of times. The J gene is TRBJ1-5, the V gene TRBV20-1, with D hard to call. The V end was cut by 5 bases, the J end by 0 bases, with 23 bases between. The CDR3 has 18 amino acids. Looked up from germline, CDR1 is DFQATT and CDR2 is SNEGSKA (reference sequence). The CDR3 sequence is CSAWTGIGQVSSNQPQHF. CDR3 nucleotides: TGCAGTGCTTGGACCGGCATCGGTCAGGTTTCTAGCAATCAGCCCCAGCATTTT.

This clonotype was counted between two and nine times. This chain links TRBV9 with TRBJ1-3; D is unclear. There are 16 residues in the CDR3. V gave up 0 bases and J gave up 1 base, with 11 bases separating them. Looked up from germline, CDR1 is SGDLS and CDR2 is YYNGEE. CDR3 amino acids: CASSVAGEVSGNTIYF. In nucleotides, the CDR3 is TGTGCCAGCAGCGTAGCCGGGGAGGTATCTGGAAACACCATATATTTT.

This clonotype was counted between two and nine times. The junction does not match germline at one end; this may be a read error. This chain joins TRBV28 and TRBJ1-1; no clear D. CDR1 and CDR2 (germline): MDHEN, SYDVKM. The CDR3 is 12 amino acids. CDR3 sequence (DNA): TGTGCCAGCAGCCTCATCTACACTGGAGCTTTCTTT. Translation gives CASSLIYTGAFF.

The V call is TRBV5-4, the J call TRBJ2-2; D uncertain. Germline V CDR1 and CDR2: SGHNT, YYREEE (reference sequence). This CDR3 is 12 amino acids long. Trimming took 5 bases from V and 4 from J, leaving 6 bases between them. In nucleotides, the CDR3 is TGTGCCAGCAGAGGGCCCACCGGGGAGCTGTTTTTT. This codes for CASRGPTGELFF.